This T cell receptor beta chain was documented in a study of T cell changes during pregnancy in multiple sclerosis. The germline V and J ends were trimmed by 7 bases and 2 bases, with 14 bases remaining between them. Looked up from germline, CDR1 is MGHDK and CDR2 is SYGVNS. There are 14 residues in the CDR3. Only in-frame clones appear in the TCRdb table, and some are missing; sequencing was by immunoSEQ multiplex PCR. Seen here are around 50,000 clones, roughly nine tenths observed once, and the top ten hold nearly 0.2%. The clonotype was recovered from a female donor with multiple sclerosis, enrolled in a pregnancy study. The chain carries TRBV25-1 and TRBJ1-2; TRBD1 might be the D (5 bases). The sequencing used CD4+ T cells from peripheral blood mononuclear cells, collected in the second trimester of pregnancy. CDR3 protein: CASMAGIDNYGYTF. CDR3 nucleotide sequence: TGTGCCAGCATGGCAGGGATTGACAACTATGGCTACACCTTC.